This T cell receptor beta chain was captured by sequencing in a study of blood T cells in healthy people across ages. Study-level points and caveats: Donor CMV infection status was unknown, possibly confounding age-related changes in expanded clonotypes. A strong correlation between TCR beta diversity and naive T cell percentage was seen.

It was with a sample-barcoded 5' primer and a J-beta primer mix that a second PCR of about 6 to 11 cycles was run. TCRdb reanalysed the 5' RACE reads using MiXCR and keeps one entry per CDR3 protein. The sample comprises about 640,000 distinct CDR3 sequences, approximately 30% of which are singletons, and 15% to 17% rests with the top ten. There are many counts of this clonotype. Its target is unknown. Germline CDR1 reads SGHVS; CDR2 reads FQNEAQ. Trimming took 0 bases from V and 5 from J, leaving 13 bases between them. The CDR3 has 15 amino acids. The sample consisted of blood. The genes are TRBV7-8 and TRBJ1-1; D call uncertain. The sequence was obtained from a woman older than 75 in good health. Here the CDR3 DNA reads TGTGCCAGCAGCTTAGCCCTGGCAGGTCGGACTGAAGCTTTCTTT. Encoded protein: CASSLALAGRTEAFF.